This passage covers 27 T cell receptor beta chains from one sample sequenced in a study of Graves' ophthalmopathy and Graves' hyperthyroidism. Beta-chain TCR CDR3 regions were amplified from RNA transcripts. First-round RT-PCR used HTBI primers; second-round multiplex PCR followed. TCRdb re-called the multiplex PCR reads through MiXCR, storing one row per CDR3 protein. The sample has 500,000 to 600,000 distinct CDR3 sequences, under 45% seen once. Sequencing was carried out using peripheral blood or thyroid tissue (not recorded which). These receptors originate from an adult man with Graves' hyperthyroidism.

This clonotype was seen many times. The rearrangement uses TRBV20-1 and TRBJ1-2; D is uncertain. V dropped 3 bases and J dropped 0 bases, with 11 bases sitting between them. Per germline, CDR1 DFQATT and CDR2 SNEGSKA (reference sequence). CDR3 size: 14 residues. The CDR3 sequence: CSARVQPSNYGYTF. The CDR3 nucleotides are TGCAGTGCTAGGGTACAGCCTTCTAACTATGGCTACACCTTC.

This clonotype showed up many times. The V gene is TRBV5-1, the J gene TRBJ2-7; tentative D call: TRBD2 (6 bases). Germline loops: CDR1 SGHRS, CDR2 YFSETQ. The CDR3 has 14 amino acids. V was cut by 0 bases and J by 4 bases, with 11 bases left in between. The CDR3 bases are TGCGCCAGCAGCTTGGATGCGGGACCGTACGAGCAGTACTTC. Its protein is CASSLDAGPYEQYF.

This clonotype was recorded at least ten times. V and J are TRBV3-1 and TRBJ2-7; D is perhaps TRBD1 or TRBD2 (5 bases each). V dropped 7 bases and J dropped 1 base, with 20 bases sitting between them. Germline CDR1 LGHDT, CDR2 YNNKEL (reference sequence). The CDR3 is 16 amino acids. The CDR3 loop is CASTPTTGTVSYEQYF. The DNA of the CDR3 is TGTGCCAGCACGCCGACAACCGGGACGGTATCCTACGAGCAGTACTTC.

This clonotype showed up many times. The chain is built from TRBV5-6 and TRBJ2-6; unclear D gene. The CDR3 runs 16 residues. Trimming cost V 7 bases and J 0 bases, with 14 bases left between them. CDR1 and CDR2 from the germline V gene are SGHDT and YYEEEE. CDR3 coding DNA: TGTGCCAGCGCCCCCTCGCCCCTCTCTGGGGCCAACGTCCTGACTTTC. This sequence encodes CASAPSPLSGANVLTF.

The DNA for the CDR3 is TGCAGCGTTGTCCGGGGCTACACCTTC. This gives the protein CSVVRGYTF. The J gene is TRBJ1-2, the V gene TRBV29-1, with D unclear. Trimming took 4 bases from V and 8 from J, leaving 5 bases between them. The germline gives CDR1 SQVTM, CDR2 ANQGSEA. This CDR3 comprises 9 residues.

Points on this clonotype: A read error may explain this, as a much larger clone is one base away. This chain links TRBV10-3 with TRBJ2-7; 16 nucleotides match TRBD2. This CDR3 has 16 amino acids. Germline-derived CDR1 and CDR2 are ENHRY and SYGVKD. The ends lost 10 bases at V and 5 bases at J; junction bases unmatched: 11. The CDR3 reads CASGDGTSGRVNEQYF. The CDR3 nucleotides read TGTGCCAGCGGTGACGGGACTAGCGGGAGGGTCAACGAGCAGTACTTC.

This CDR3 reads CASSEGTDYEKLFF. DNA for the CDR3: TGTGCCAGCAGTGAGGGGACAGACTATGAAAAACTGTTTTTT. This chain links TRBV2 with TRBJ1-4; TRBD1 agrees at 7 bases. The V and J ends lost 3 bases and 6 bases, in that order; junction bases with no gene match: 4. The CDR3 has 14 amino acids. CDR1 and CDR2 (germline): SNHLY, FYNNEI.

The chain employs TRBV7-9 and TRBJ2-7, with D possibly being TRBD1 or TRBD2 (6 bases each). Germline CDR1 and CDR2: SEHNR and FQNEAQ (reference sequence). The CDR3 is made up of 15 amino acids. V was cut by 1 base and J by 6 bases, with 16 bases left in between. The CDR3 region is CASSLDGGHRREQYF. CDR3 sequence (DNA): TGTGCCAGCAGCTTAGACGGGGGACACCGCCGCGAGCAGTACTTC. Full variable domain (rest looked up from reference TRBV7-9 and TRBJ2-7): DTGVSQNPRHKITKRGQNVTFRCDPISEHNRLYWYRQTLGQGPEFLTYFQNEAQLEKSRLLSDRFSAERPKGSFSTLEIQRTEQGDSAMYLCASSLDGGHRREQYFGPGTRLTVT.

The sample holds many counts of this clonotype. The chain recombines TRBV24-1 with TRBJ1-2; 7 positions match TRBD1. The CDR3 consists of 14 residues. Trimming cost V 4 bases and J 8 bases; bases outside gene matches: 9. From germline, CDR1 is KGHDR and CDR2 SFDVKD. The CDR3 region is CATSETTGTGGYTF. CDR3 sequence (DNA): TGTGCCACCAGTGAGACGACAGGGACGGGGGGCTACACCTTC.

The chain couples TRBV7-9 to TRBJ1-5; tentative D call: TRBD1 (5 bases). The CDR3 is made up of 14 amino acids. Germline V gene sequence: CDR1 SEHNR, CDR2 FQNEAQ (reference sequence). V was pared by 6 bases and J by 14 bases, with 23 bases between. Here the CDR3 reads CASRSTPGLAYEHF. Written as DNA, the CDR3 is TGTGCCAGCAGGTCGACTCCGGGACTAGCCTACGAGCATTTT.

The gene calls are TRBV5-1 and TRBJ2-5; D ambiguous. There are 15 residues in the CDR3. V was pared by 0 bases and J by 5 bases, with 14 bases between. Germline-derived CDR1 and CDR2 are SGHRS and YFSETQ. The CDR3 DNA is TGCGCCAGCAGCTTGGCTCAAACCCGTTCTGAGACCCAGTACTTC. This codes for CASSLAQTRSETQYF.

CDR3 amino acids: CAWRPRVPHYGYTF. CDR3 DNA: TGTGCCTGGAGACCTCGGGTCCCTCACTATGGCTACACCTTC. The V gene is TRBV30, the J gene TRBJ1-2; D is unclear. The germline CDR1 and CDR2 sequences are GTSNPN and SVGIG (reference sequence). The V end lost 3 bases, the J end lost 3 bases, and 14 bases lay between the germline ends. The CDR3 loop spans 14 amino acids.

The V and J genes are TRBV4-2 and TRBJ2-7; the D is unclear. TRBJ2-1 matches the DNA end more closely, so the J call is doubtful. The CDR3 spans 15 residues. Germline values: CDR1 LGHNA, CDR2 YNFKEQ. The CDR3, as DNA: TGTGCCAGCAGCCAAGTACTCGAGAGCAACGGTGAGCAGTTCTTC. Protein sequence: CASSQVLESNGEQFF.

The rearrangement uses TRBV7-9 and TRBJ1-2; the D is unclear. The CDR3 loop spans 14 amino acids. Trimming stripped 0 bases from V and 6 bases from J, with 11 bases between. Germline V lookup: CDR1 SEHNR, CDR2 FQNEAQ (reference sequence). The CDR3 coding sequence is TGTGCCAGCAGCTTAGCGTCCGGGGTCGATGGCTACACCTTC. Protein sequence: CASSLASGVDGYTF. Complete variable domain (other parts from reference TRBV7-9 and TRBJ1-2): DTGVSQNPRHKITKRGQNVTFRCDPISEHNRLYWYRQTLGQGPEFLTYFQNEAQLEKSRLLSDRFSAERPKGSFSTLEIQRTEQGDSAMYLCASSLASGVDGYTFGSGTRLTVV.

This clonotype was detected only a few times. The J gene is TRBJ2-7, the V gene TRBV24-1, with a tentative D call TRBD1 (6 bases). This CDR3 is 13 amino acids long. V was clipped by 6 bases and J by 7 bases, with 15 bases between them. Germline V gives CDR1 KGHDR, CDR2 SFDVKD. The CDR3 bases are TGTGCCACCAGTCAGGGGAGTTTGGAAGAGCAGTACTTC. As protein: CATSQGSLEEQYF.

The rearrangement joins TRBV5-4 to TRBJ2-3; the D is unclear. Trimming left V 2 bases short and J 4 bases short, with 11 bases between. CDR3 length: 14 residues. Germline assignment: CDR1 SGHNT and CDR2 YYREEE (reference sequence). CDR3 sequence (DNA): TGTGCCAGCAGCTTAGGTGGCGTTCCAGATACGCAGTATTTT. Translating it yields CASSLGGVPDTQYF.

The chain couples TRBV10-3 to TRBJ2-7; 11 positions agree with TRBD1. This CDR3 is 13 amino acids long. The ends lost 8 bases at V and 3 bases at J; junction bases unmatched: 3. The germline gives CDR1 ENHRY, CDR2 SYGVKD. The CDR3 nucleotides read TGTGCCATCGGGACAGGGGGGGGCTACGAGCAGTACTTC. Translating it yields CAIGTGGGYEQYF.

This clonotype was seen at least ten times. The gene calls are TRBV5-6 and TRBJ2-7; 8 positions agree with TRBD1. There are 14 residues in the CDR3. Germline trimming cut 1 base from V and 2 bases from J; bases unmatched to any gene: 2. CDR1 and CDR2 from the germline V gene are SGHDT and YYEEEE. The CDR3: CASSLQGAAYEQYF. CDR3 DNA: TGTGCCAGCAGCTTGCAGGGGGCCGCCTACGAGCAGTACTTC.

This clonotype was observed many times. The chain uses TRBV12-3 or TRBV12-4 and TRBJ1-1; a weak D match, TRBD1 (6 bases). V was clipped by 2 bases and J by 1 base, with 11 bases between them. CDR3 length equals 15 residues. The CDR3 DNA sequence: TGTGCCAGCAGTTTAAACTGGGACAAGAACACTGAAGCTTTCTTT. Its translation: CASSLNWDKNTEAFF.

V and J are TRBV7-8 and TRBJ2-3; 10 bases are a match to TRBD2. The V gene's germline CDR1 is SGHVS and CDR2 FQNEAQ. This CDR3 is built from 14 residues. The junction had 2 bases not matched to a gene; V was cut back by 6 bases and J by 2 bases. The CDR3 region is CASRLAGYTDTQYF. In DNA form, the CDR3 reads TGTGCCAGCAGACTAGCGGGATACACAGATACGCAGTATTTT.

The CDR3 DNA reads TGTGCCAGCAGCGAAGAGACCAAGGCTGACGGGGAAGCTTTCTTT. Protein sequence: CASSEETKADGEAFF. The rearrangement joins TRBV7-9 to TRBJ1-1; D uncertain. Trimming took 5 bases from V and 8 from J, leaving 21 bases between them. The CDR3 length is 15 residues. Germline V lookup: CDR1 SEHNR, CDR2 FQNEAQ (reference sequence).

The CDR3 protein is CASSQVRGRSSTDTQYF. For the CDR3, the DNA is TGCGCCAGCAGCCAAGTGCGTGGCAGGTCTTCCACAGATACGCAGTATTTT. The genes are TRBV4-1 and TRBJ2-3; D gene unclear. Per germline, CDR1 MGHRA and CDR2 YSYEKL. The CDR3 runs 17 residues. Trimming left V 1 base short and J 2 bases short, with 16 bases between.

As to this clonotype: This may come from a read error, since a much larger clone is one base off. The chain couples TRBV12-3 or TRBV12-4 to TRBJ1-1; D possibly corresponds to TRBD1 (5 bases). The length of the CDR3 is 13 residues. V lost 4 bases and J lost 11, with 17 bases in between. The CDR3 DNA reads as TGTGCCAGCAGTTACCCGGGGGATACGGTCGCTTTCTTT. Its translation is CASSYPGDTVAFF.

This clonotype was counted only a few times. The V and J genes are TRBV3-1 and TRBJ1-1; TRBD1 is a possible D gene (6 bases). V was clipped by 0 bases and J by 11 bases, with 10 bases between them. CDR1 LGHDT and CDR2 YNNKEL come from the germline V gene (reference sequence). The CDR3 runs to 12 residues. This chain's CDR3 is CASSQDRDKAFF. The CDR3 region has the DNA TGTGCCAGCAGCCAAGACCGGGACAAGGCTTTCTTT.

This clonotype was found a few times. This rearrangement joins TRBV10-3 to TRBJ2-2, with TRBD2 matching 8 bases. This CDR3 spans 15 amino acids. Per the germline V gene, CDR1 is ENHRY and CDR2 is SYGVKD. V shed 10 bases, J shed 6 bases, and the junction held 13 bases outside the gene matches. CDR3 loop: CASRDREGYAGELFF. The CDR3, as DNA: TGTGCCAGCAGGGACCGGGAGGGGTACGCCGGGGAGCTGTTTTTT.

This chain connects TRBV5-1 to TRBJ1-5, with a possible D match to TRBD1 (6 bases). Trimming took 0 bases from V and 5 from J, leaving 9 bases between them. This CDR3 contains 14 residues. Germline-derived CDR1 and CDR2 are SGHRS and YFSETQ. CDR3 protein: CASSLEGDYQPQHF. The CDR3 DNA is TGCGCCAGCAGCTTGGAGGGGGACTATCAGCCCCAGCATTTT.

This clonotype turned up a few times. The gene calls are TRBV29-1 and TRBJ1-1, with 9 bases that match TRBD1. The junction had 12 bases not matched to a gene; V was cut back by 6 bases and J by 4 bases. The CDR3 length is 15 residues. CDR1 and CDR2 (germline): SQVTM, ANQGSEA. CDR3 sequence reads: CSVLFFDRGSTEAFF. The DNA of the CDR3 is TGCAGCGTGCTTTTTTTCGACAGGGGGAGCACTGAAGCTTTCTTT.